A selection of T cell receptor beta chains follows, all from one sample in a study of blood T cell repertoires in COVID-19. Data came from immunoSEQ multiplex PCR; TCRdb stores just in-frame clones and leaves some out. The data contain 100,000 to 150,000 clones, around 81% of them singletons. Sequenced material: peripheral blood. Every receptor here comes from a woman aged 55-70 years with active or convalescent COVID-19. Each CDR3 is given with its conserved first and last residue. The D gene is left open where the match is weak. Clone size is shown for a subset of rows, as once, few, many or a class of expanded clone.

j_call d_call v_call clone_size cdr3_aa cdr3_nt
TRBJ1-3 . TRBV12-3/TRBV12-4 . CASSLSGGNTIYF TGTGCCAGCAGTTTATCAGGGGGAAACACCATATATTTT
TRBJ2-5 TRBD2 TRBV6-2/TRBV6-3 . CASSYPSGTSGGIQETQYF TGTGCCAGCAGTTACCCCTCCGGGACTAGCGGGGGCATCCAAGAGACCCAGTACTTC
TRBJ1-5 . TRBV6-1 few CASSEGGGRSNQPQHF TGTGCCAGCAGTGAAGGTGGGGGCCGAAGCAATCAGCCCCAGCATTTT
TRBJ1-2 . TRBV4-1 . CASSQIQHTNYGYTF TGCGCCAGCAGCCAGATACAGCATACTAACTATGGCTACACCTTC
TRBJ2-7 . TRBV4-3 . CASSQDRGTSYEQYF TGCGCCAGCAGCCAAGATCGGGGGACCAGCTACGAGCAGTACTTC
TRBJ1-2 . TRBV2 . CASSAGYGYTF TGTGCCAGCAGTGCGGGATATGGCTACACCTTC
TRBJ2-2 TRBD1 TRBV2 . CASSEGDRATGELFF TGTGCCAGCAGTGAGGGGGACAGGGCGACCGGGGAGCTGTTTTTT
TRBJ1-2 . TRBV6-1 . CASSEPLGGQLANYGYTF TGTGCCAGCAGTGAACCATTAGGCGGGCAGCTGGCTAACTATGGCTACACCTTC
TRBJ2-1 TRBD2 TRBV4-1 . CASSPPRVAGGSLRNEQFF TGCGCCAGCAGTCCGCCCCGGGTAGCGGGGGGATCTTTAAGGAATGAGCAGTTCTTC
TRBJ1-6 . TRBV11-2 . CASSRTLTLYNSPLHF TGTGCCAGCAGCCGTACCCTCACCCTATATAATTCACCCCTCCACTTT
TRBJ2-1 . TRBV7-2 . CASSLAGLNEQFF TGTGCCAGCAGCTTAGCGGGCCTCAATGAGCAGTTCTTC
TRBJ2-2 . TRBV29-1 . CSVEDRRDTGELFF TGCAGCGTTGAAGATCGCCGGGACACCGGGGAGCTGTTTTTT
TRBJ1-1 . TRBV28 once CASSSPQELNTEAFF TGTGCCAGCAGTTCCCCACAGGAATTGAACACTGAAGCTTTCTTT
TRBJ2-5 TRBD2 TRBV11-2 . CASSPGGLAYETQYF TGTGCCAGCAGCCCCGGGGGACTAGCGTATGAGACCCAGTACTTC
TRBJ1-6 TRBD1 TRBV14 . CASSPPSWRGHTSYNSPLHF TGTGCCAGCAGCCCACCCTCCTGGAGGGGGCATACATCCTATAATTCACCCCTCCACTTT
TRBJ2-3 TRBD2 TRBV5-6 once CASSLVGTSGQGDTQYF TGTGCCAGCAGCTTGGTAGGGACTAGCGGCCAAGGGGATACGCAGTATTTT
TRBJ1-2 TRBD1 TRBV5-1 . CASSLGGDRAHGYTF TGCGCCAGCAGCTTGGGAGGGGACAGGGCCCATGGCTACACCTTC
TRBJ2-5 TRBD2 TRBV5-6 . CASSLIAGEGGETQYF TGTGCCAGCAGCTTGATAGCGGGAGAGGGAGGAGAGACCCAGTACTTC
TRBJ1-2 TRBD1 TRBV5-8 . CASSLTGAYGYTF TGTGCCAGCAGCTTGACAGGGGCTTATGGCTACACCTTC
TRBJ1-2 . TRBV28 once CASSLFFGVNYGYTF TGTGCCAGCAGTTTATTTTTCGGGGTTAACTATGGCTACACCTTC
TRBJ1-4 . TRBV2 . CASSATGTPNEKLFF TGTGCCAGCAGTGCAACAGGGACGCCAAATGAAAAACTGTTTTTT
TRBJ1-6 . TRBV28 . CASSLKGDNSPLHF TGTGCCAGCAGTTTAAAAGGGGATAATTCACCCCTCCACTTT
TRBJ1-2 . TRBV18 . CASSPTQGGGYGYTF TGTGCCAGCTCACCAACCCAGGGCGGCGGCTATGGCTACACCTTC
TRBJ2-3 . TRBV5-6 . CASSSLAKRSTDTQYF TGTGCCAGCAGCTCATTAGCGAAACGCAGCACAGATACGCAGTATTTT
TRBJ2-1 TRBD1 TRBV28 once CASSPASTGQGHYNEQFF TGTGCCAGCAGTCCCGCCAGCACGGGACAGGGGCACTACAATGAGCAGTTCTTC
TRBJ1-1 . TRBV6-6 . CASSTSDRYEAFF TGTGCCAGCAGCACTAGCGACAGGTATGAAGCTTTCTTT
TRBJ1-2 . TRBV19 . CASSMGGLDLNGYTF TGTGCCAGTAGTATGGGAGGCCTAGACCTTAATGGCTACACCTTC
TRBJ1-3 TRBD1 TRBV7-3 . CASSPQGSGNTIYF TGTGCCAGCAGCCCACAGGGGTCCGGAAACACCATATATTTT
TRBJ2-5 TRBD1 TRBV5-6 once CASSLSPRTGAYQETQYF TGTGCCAGCAGCTTATCCCCGAGGACAGGCGCGTACCAAGAGACCCAGTACTTC
TRBJ1-3 . TRBV5-4 . CASSLYRANTIYF TGTGCCAGCAGCTTGTACAGGGCAAACACCATATATTTT
TRBJ2-2 . TRBV6-5 . CASRFTTGELFF TGTGCCAGCCGATTTACAACCGGGGAGCTGTTTTTT
TRBJ2-1 TRBD2 TRBV28 . CASRRTSAWRRNEQFF TGTGCCAGCAGACGGACTAGCGCGTGGCGTAGAAATGAGCAGTTCTTC
TRBJ2-7 . TRBV2 . CASSNNGYEQYF TGTGCCAGCAGTAATAACGGGTACGAGCAGTACTTC
TRBJ2-7 TRBD1 TRBV3-1/TRBV3-2 . CASSQQWGTGWYEQYF TGTGCCAGCAGCCAACAATGGGGGACAGGGTGGTACGAGCAGTACTTC
TRBJ2-7 . TRBV6-5 . CASSSGQGYEQYF TGTGCCAGCAGTTCCGGGCAGGGCTACGAGCAGTACTTC
TRBJ1-1 . TRBV6-5 once CASSPDPGPTEAFF TGTGCCAGCAGTCCGGACCCAGGGCCCACTGAAGCTTTCTTT
TRBJ2-1 TRBD2 TRBV6-2/TRBV6-3 . CASSFPGLVNEQFF TGTGCCAGCAGTTTTCCGGGACTAGTCAATGAGCAGTTCTTC
TRBJ2-5 . TRBV4-1 . CASSQVPGGEETQYF TGCGCCAGCAGCCAAGTCCCGGGGGGCGAGGAGACCCAGTACTTC
TRBJ1-1 . TRBV5-6 . CASSLWGRGNTEAFF TGTGCCAGCAGCTTGTGGGGCAGGGGGAACACTGAAGCTTTCTTT
TRBJ2-1 TRBD2 TRBV12-5 . CASVTSGRGIPYNEQFF TGTGCTAGTGTGACTAGCGGGAGGGGCATCCCCTACAATGAGCAGTTCTTC
TRBJ2-1 TRBD2 TRBV28 . CASSLGTSYNEQFF TGTGCCAGCAGTTTAGGGACTAGCTACAATGAGCAGTTCTTC
TRBJ1-6 . TRBV29-1 once CSVKDSNSPLHF TGCAGCGTGAAGGACAGTAATTCACCCCTCCACTTT
TRBJ2-1 . TRBV30 . CAWSTGRMGNEQFF TGTGCCTGGAGTACAGGCCGGATGGGGAATGAGCAGTTCTTC
TRBJ2-2 . TRBV7-3 . CASRTGTLNTGELFF TGTGCCAGCAGAACCGGGACACTCAACACCGGGGAGCTGTTTTTT
TRBJ1-2 . TRBV4-1 few CASSQEGGYGYTF TGCGCCAGCAGCCAAGAAGGGGGCTATGGCTACACCTTC
TRBJ2-2 TRBD1 TRBV9 once CASSTRPQTGEITGELFF TGTGCCAGCAGCACCCGCCCCCAGACAGGGGAGATCACCGGGGAGCTGTTTTTT
TRBJ2-1 TRBD1 TRBV3-1/TRBV3-2 . CASSLRAGTGGIF TGTGCCAGCAGCCTAAGAGCAGGGACAGGGGGAATCTTC
TRBJ2-3 TRBD2 TRBV11-2 . CASSLSGSSTDTQYF TGTGCCAGCAGCTTAAGCGGGAGTAGCACAGATACGCAGTATTTT
TRBJ2-2 TRBD1 TRBV5-4 . CASSLDRAGGELFF TGTGCCAGCAGCCTGGACAGGGCCGGCGGGGAGCTGTTTTTT
TRBJ2-7 TRBD2 TRBV5-1 . CASSTATSGGYYEQYF TGCGCCAGCAGCACTGCTACTAGCGGGGGATATTACGAGCAGTACTTC
TRBJ2-3 TRBD2 TRBV19 . CASSTGLAGDSDTQYF TGTGCCAGTAGTACAGGACTAGCGGGAGATTCAGATACGCAGTATTTT
TRBJ1-4 TRBD1 TRBV7-8 . CASSWDRGGELFF TGTGCCAGCAGCTGGGACAGGGGAGGCGAACTGTTTTTT
TRBJ2-7 TRBD1 TRBV19 . CASSPIRDRVHEQYF TGTGCCAGTAGTCCCATCCGGGACAGGGTCCACGAGCAGTACTTC
TRBJ2-3 TRBD1 TRBV27 . CASSLGTGITDTQYF TGTGCCAGCAGTTTGGGGACAGGGATCACAGATACGCAGTATTTT
TRBJ1-3 . TRBV28 . CASTWGGTLSGNTIYF TGTGCCAGCACCTGGGGGGGAACCCTCTCTGGAAACACCATATATTTT
TRBJ1-2 . TRBV5-1 . CASSLVADNYGYTF TGCGCCAGCAGCTTGGTGGCAGATAACTATGGCTACACCTTC
TRBJ2-1 . TRBV5-8 . CASSRIGQHPNEQFF TGTGCCAGCAGCCGTATCGGACAGCACCCCAATGAGCAGTTCTTC
TRBJ1-6 . TRBV28 . CASSLRQVNSPLHF TGTGCCAGCAGTTTAAGACAGGTCAATTCACCCCTCCACTTT
TRBJ2-5 TRBD2 TRBV23-1 . CASSQNTTSGRQETQYF TGCGCCAGCAGTCAAAACACGACTAGCGGGAGACAAGAGACCCAGTACTTC
TRBJ1-2 . TRBV19 few CASSIPGSYGYTF TGTGCCAGTAGTATTCCAGGAAGCTATGGCTACACCTTC